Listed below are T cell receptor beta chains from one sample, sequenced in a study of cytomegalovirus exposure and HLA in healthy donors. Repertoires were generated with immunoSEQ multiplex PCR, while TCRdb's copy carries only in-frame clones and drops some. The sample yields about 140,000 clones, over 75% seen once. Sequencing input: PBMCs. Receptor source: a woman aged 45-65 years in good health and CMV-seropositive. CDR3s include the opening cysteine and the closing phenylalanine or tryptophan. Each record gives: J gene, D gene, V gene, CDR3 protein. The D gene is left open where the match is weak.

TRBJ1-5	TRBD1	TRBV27	CASSTGDWQPQHF
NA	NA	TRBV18	CASSPRQGTYEQYF
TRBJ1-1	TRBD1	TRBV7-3	CASSLGQVNTEAFF
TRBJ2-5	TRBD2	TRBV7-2	CASSPPSGGAGTQYF
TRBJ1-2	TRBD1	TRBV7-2	CASSLEGQGYGYTF
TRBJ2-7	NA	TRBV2	CASTDRPHYEQYF
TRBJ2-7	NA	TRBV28	CASSFQGAYEQYF
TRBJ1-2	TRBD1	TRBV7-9	CASSGPNRGLGGYTF
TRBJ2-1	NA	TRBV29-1	CSVRSGRPNSYNEQFF
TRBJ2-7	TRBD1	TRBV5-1	CASSSSGTDYEQYF
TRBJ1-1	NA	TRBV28	CASSLTTVRGEAFF
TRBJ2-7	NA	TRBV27	CASSLMGEVWEQYF
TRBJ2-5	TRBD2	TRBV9	CASSVATSGGQETQYF
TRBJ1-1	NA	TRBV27	CASSWQMNTEAFF
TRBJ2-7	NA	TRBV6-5	CASSYEFTGKAEQYF
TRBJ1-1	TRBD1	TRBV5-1	CASSLERTGLTEAFF
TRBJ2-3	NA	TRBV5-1	CASSWQDTQYF
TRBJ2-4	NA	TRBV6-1	CASSESGDSLLKNIQYF
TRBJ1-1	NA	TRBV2	CASSGVQGQTMNTEAFF
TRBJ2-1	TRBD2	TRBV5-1	CASSLLGGGALRTYNEQFF
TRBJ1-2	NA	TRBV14	CASSQPRSRGEDGYTF
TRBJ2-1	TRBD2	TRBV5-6	CASSLGAGGPPRNEQFF
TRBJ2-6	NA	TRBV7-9	CASSSGIGANVLTF
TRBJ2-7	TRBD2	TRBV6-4	CASSSIAGANYEQYF
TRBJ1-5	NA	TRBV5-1	CASSLDSGRDQPQHF
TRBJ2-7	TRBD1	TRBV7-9	CASSRGQGADYEQYF
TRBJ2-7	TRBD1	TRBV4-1	CASSLWEQGAPYEQYF
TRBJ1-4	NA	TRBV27	CASSPQDRRATNEKLFF